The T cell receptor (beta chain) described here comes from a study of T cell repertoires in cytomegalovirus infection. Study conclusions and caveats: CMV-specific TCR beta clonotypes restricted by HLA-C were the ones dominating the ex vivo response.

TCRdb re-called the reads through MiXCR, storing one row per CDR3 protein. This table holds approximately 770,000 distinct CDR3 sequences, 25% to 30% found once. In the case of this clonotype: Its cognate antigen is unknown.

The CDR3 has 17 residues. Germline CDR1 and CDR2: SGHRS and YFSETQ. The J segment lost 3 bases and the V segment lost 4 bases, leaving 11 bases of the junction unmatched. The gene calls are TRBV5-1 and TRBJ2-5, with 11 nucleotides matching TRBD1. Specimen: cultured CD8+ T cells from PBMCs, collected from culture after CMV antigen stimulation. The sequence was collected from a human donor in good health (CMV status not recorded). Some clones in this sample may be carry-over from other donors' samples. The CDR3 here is CASSKDRGQFKEETQYF. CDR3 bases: TGCGCCAGCAGCAAGGACAGGGGGCAGTTCAAAGAAGAGACCCAGTACTTC. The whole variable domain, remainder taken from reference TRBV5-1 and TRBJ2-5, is KAGVTQTPRYLIKTRGQQVTLSCSPISGHRSVSWYQQTPGQGLQFLFEYFSETQRNKGNFPGRFSGRQFSNSRSEMNVSTLELGDSALYLCASSKDRGQFKEETQYFGPGTRLLVL.